This T cell receptor beta chain is drawn from a study of blood T cell repertoires in COVID-19. The overall study: Spain, Italy and the United States supplied samples that represented acute and convalescent COVID-19.

Participant ages covered roughly 18 to 89 years across 20 to 30 US areas. Allocation to cohorts depended on clinical history reported by the participants. The authors' processing: Counts of nucleated cells, estimated from reference gene primer amplification, were obtained. TCRdb's copy holds only in-frame clones and misses some; the assay was immunoSEQ multiplex PCR. From that table come the V and J calls and clone size; the DNA was used to work out D and trimming. The repertoire holds 200,000 to 250,000 clones, with about 85% as singletons. The receptor was isolated from a woman in her twenties or thirties who had recovered from COVID-19. The specimen sequenced was PBMCs or T cells enriched from blood (not recorded which).

CDR3 protein: CASSTQGTDTQYF. CDR3 bases: TGTGCCAGCAGCACACAGGGCACAGATACGCAGTATTTT. The rearrangement joins TRBV13 to TRBJ2-3; maybe TRBD1 (5 bases). CDR3 length: 13 amino acids. The V gene lost 5 bases and the J gene lost 1 base, with 7 bases spanning the gap. Germline CDR1 reads PRHDT; CDR2 reads FYEKMQ (reference sequence).